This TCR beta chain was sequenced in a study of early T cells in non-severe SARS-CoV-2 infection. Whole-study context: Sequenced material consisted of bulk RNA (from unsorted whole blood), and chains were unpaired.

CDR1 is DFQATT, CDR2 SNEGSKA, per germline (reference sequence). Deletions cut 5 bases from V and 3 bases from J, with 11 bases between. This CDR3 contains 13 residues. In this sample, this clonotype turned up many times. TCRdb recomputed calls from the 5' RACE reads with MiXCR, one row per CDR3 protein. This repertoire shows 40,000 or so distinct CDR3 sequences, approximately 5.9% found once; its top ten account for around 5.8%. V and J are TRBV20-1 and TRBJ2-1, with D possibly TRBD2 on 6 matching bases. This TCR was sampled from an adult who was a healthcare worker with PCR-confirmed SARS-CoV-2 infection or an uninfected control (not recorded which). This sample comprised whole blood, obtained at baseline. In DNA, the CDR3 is TGCAGTGCTGAGGAGGGGAACTACAATGAGCAGTTCTTC. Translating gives CSAEEGNYNEQFF.